This TCR beta chain was observed in a study of blood T cell repertoires in COVID-19. Study background: From T cells, B-cell-depleted T cells, or PBMCs came the material, which was cDNA or gDNA.

CDR3 length: 16 residues. V was clipped by 4 bases and J by 7 bases; unmatched bases: 7. In germline, CDR1 is SGHNT, CDR2 YYREEE (reference sequence). As originally analysed: The authors estimated nucleated cell counts from reference gene primer amplification. Clones were read by immunoSEQ multiplex PCR, and TCRdb kept only the in-frame ones, dropping some. V, J and clone size are taken as reported in that table, and D and trimming were inferred from the DNA itself. The sample yields approximately 130,000 clones, around 81% seen once. The material sequenced was peripheral blood. The source is a human donor in a cohort sampled during active COVID-19. This sequence joins TRBV5-4 and TRBJ2-2; 13 nucleotides line up with TRBD2. CDR3 nucleotides: TGTGCCAGCAGCCTTACTAGCGGGGGGGCCGACGGGGAGCTGTTTTTT. Translated, it gives CASSLTSGGADGELFF. Full variable domain (rest looked up from reference TRBV5-4 and TRBJ2-2): ETGVTQSPTHLIKTRGQQVTLRCSSQSGHNTVSWYQQALGQGPQFIFQYYREEENGRGNFPPRFSGLQFPNYSSELNVNALELDDSALYLCASSLTSGGADGELFFGEGSRLTVL.